The entry below gives a single TCR beta chain sequence along with its context. Other DNA sequences of this sample code for an identical CDR3. This sample was included in a study of blood T cell repertoires in COVID-19. Only in-frame clones appear in the TCRdb table, and some are missing; sequencing was by immunoSEQ multiplex PCR. The data contain fewer than 350,000 clones, roughly nine tenths of them singletons. The trim removed 0 bases at V and 7 bases at J, leaving 4 bases unmatched. This CDR3 spans 14 amino acids. Looked up from germline, CDR1 is SGHRS and CDR2 is YFSETQ. Sequencing was carried out using PBMCs or T cells enriched from blood (not recorded which). The receptor was isolated from a man aged 60-69 years who had recovered from COVID-19. The V call is TRBV5-1, the J call TRBJ2-1; 7 bases line up with TRBD1. For the CDR3, the DNA is TGCGCCAGCAGCTTGGCCGGGACAGATAATGAGCAGTTCTTC. It codes for CASSLAGTDNEQFF.